This TCR beta chain derives from a study of cytomegalovirus exposure and HLA in healthy donors. CDR3 length: 16 amino acids. V lost 4 bases and J lost 4; bases outside the gene matches: 3. Germline CDR1 SGHTA, CDR2 FQGTGA. Primers for the PCR totalled 60 Vbeta and 13 Jbeta. Methods used by the authors: In a later analysis, around 10 million of tens of millions of unique beta chains occurred in at least two donors. The data were produced by immunoSEQ multiplex PCR, yet TCRdb's version contains in-frame clones alone and is incomplete. V and J calls plus clone size are reproduced from that table; the DNA served to infer D and trimming. This sample has roughly 200,000 clones, with about 88% found just once. Whole-study findings and limits: Most sequenced TCRs were rare (though some public TCRs occurred in many donors). One variant, a missense change in DCLRE1C, was linked in a later analysis to TCR beta V- and J-gene trimming.

Note on this clone: Its antigen remains unidentified.

The material sequenced was PBMCs. The chain uses TRBV7-3 and TRBJ2-2, with 13 bases fitting TRBD2. This TCR derives from a woman between 25 and 40 years old in good health and CMV-seronegative. The CDR3 DNA sequence: TGTGCCAGCAGCTCCGGACTAGCGGGAGCCACCGGGGAGCTGTTTTTT. Its protein is CASSSGLAGATGELFF.